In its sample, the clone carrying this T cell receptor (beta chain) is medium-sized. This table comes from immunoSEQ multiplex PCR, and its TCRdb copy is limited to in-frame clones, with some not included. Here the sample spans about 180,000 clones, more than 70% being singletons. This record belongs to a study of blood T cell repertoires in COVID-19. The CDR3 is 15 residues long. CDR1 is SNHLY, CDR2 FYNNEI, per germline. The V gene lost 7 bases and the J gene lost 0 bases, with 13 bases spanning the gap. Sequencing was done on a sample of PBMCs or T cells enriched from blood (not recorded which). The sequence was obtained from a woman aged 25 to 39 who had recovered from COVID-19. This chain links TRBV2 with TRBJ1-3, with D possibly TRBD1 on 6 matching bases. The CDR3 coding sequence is TGTGCCAGCACCCTGGGGGCTAACTCTGGAAACACCATATATTTT. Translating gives CASTLGANSGNTIYF.